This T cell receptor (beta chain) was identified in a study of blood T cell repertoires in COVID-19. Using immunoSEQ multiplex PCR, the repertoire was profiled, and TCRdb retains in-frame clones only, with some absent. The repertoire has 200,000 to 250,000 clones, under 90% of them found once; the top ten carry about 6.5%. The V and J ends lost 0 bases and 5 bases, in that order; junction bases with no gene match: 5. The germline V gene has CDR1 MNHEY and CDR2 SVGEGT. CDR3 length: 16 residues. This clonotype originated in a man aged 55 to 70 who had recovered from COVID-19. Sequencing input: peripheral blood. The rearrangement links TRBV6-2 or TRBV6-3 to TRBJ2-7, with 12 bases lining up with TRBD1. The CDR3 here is CASSYSAGTGGNEQYF. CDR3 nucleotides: TGTGCCAGCAGTTACTCCGCAGGGACAGGGGGCAACGAGCAGTACTTC.